The table lists the clone carrying this T cell receptor beta chain with a few counts. Its antigen remains unknown. Trimming stripped 5 bases from V and 0 bases from J, with 14 bases between. This CDR3 has 16 amino acids. The germline V gene has CDR1 PRHDT and CDR2 FYEKMQ (reference sequence). This sample is part of a study of T cells after yellow fever vaccination. On the study more broadly: Low-cell-number fractions underwent preparation using SMART-Seq v4 Ultra Low Input.

Broader study findings: Clonotypes found in both CD4 and CD8 compartments made up a small share. Post-booster reappearance was seen for most primary-vaccination clones (96% CD4, 80% to 90% CD8).

The authors made TCR cDNA by 5'RACE template switching, adding a universal primer site and UMIs. MiXCR, run by TCRdb on the 5' RACE reads, gives a single entry per CDR3 protein. The data contain about 63,000 distinct CDR3 sequences, 6.5% to 9% of them singletons. The sequenced sample was CD8+ T cells sorted from PBMCs, obtained 15 days after the yellow fever booster vaccination. The sequence came from a man aged 25-45 years who received the YFV17D yellow fever vaccine. This chain joins TRBV13 and TRBJ1-3; D is uncertain. The CDR3 protein is CASSGRRSVSGNTIYF. The CDR3 nucleotides are TGTGCCAGCAGCGGAAGGCGCTCGGTCTCTGGAAACACCATATATTTT.